Shown below are 17 T cell receptor beta chains from a single sample sequenced in a study of control samples from healthy donors and cancer patients. Libraries were prepared by immunoSEQ multiplex PCR; TCRdb keeps only in-frame clonotypes and omits some of them. This repertoire shows around 100,000 clones, 80% to 90% found once; its top ten account for approximately 19%. The sample was PBMCs. These receptors were collected from a man between 60 and 75 years old with lung cancer.

J is TRBJ1-2 and V is TRBV5-1, with D maybe TRBD1 (5 bases). Trimming stripped 3 bases from V and 3 bases from J, with 9 bases between. The CDR3 is 13 amino acids. Germline-derived CDR1 and CDR2 are SGHRS and YFSETQ. CDR3 sequence reads: CASSWGLDYGYTF. CDR3 nucleotide sequence: TGCGCCAGCAGCTGGGGGTTGGACTATGGCTACACCTTC.

This clone has a handful of counts. The chain carries TRBV30 and TRBJ1-2; the D is unclear. This CDR3 has 11 amino acids. Trimming removed 4 bases from V and 2 bases from J, with 5 bases in between. Germline loops: CDR1 GTSNPN, CDR2 SVGIG (reference sequence). CDR3 protein: CAWTVNYGYTF. CDR3 nucleotides: TGTGCCTGGACGGTAAACTATGGCTACACCTTC.

This chain uses TRBV7-2 with TRBJ2-7; D is unclear. With 4 bases removed from V and 3 bases from J, the gap between germline ends came to 4 bases. The CDR3 extends over 11 amino acids. The germline gives CDR1 SGHTA, CDR2 FQGNSA. The CDR3 bases are TGTGCCAGCAGCTACTACTACGAGCAGTACTTC. Protein: CASSYYYEQYF.

This rearrangement joins TRBV5-4 to TRBJ2-7; 8 positions match TRBD1. This CDR3 comprises 16 residues. Germline assignment: CDR1 SGHNT and CDR2 YYREEE (reference sequence). The V gene end was trimmed by 0 bases and the J gene end by 2 bases; junction bases not matched to a gene: 7. This CDR3 reads CASSLASDRAPYEQYF. DNA for the CDR3: TGTGCCAGCAGCTTGGCCTCGGACAGGGCCCCCTACGAGCAGTACTTC. Together with reference TRBV5-4 and TRBJ2-7, the CDR3 gives the full variable domain: ETGVTQSPTHLIKTRGQQVTLRCSSQSGHNTVSWYQQALGQGPQFIFQYYREEENGRGNFPPRFSGLQFPNYSSELNVNALELDDSALYLCASSLASDRAPYEQYFGPGTRLTVT.

V gene TRBV7-3 combines with J gene TRBJ2-2; the D gene is possibly TRBD2 (6 bases). Germline V gives CDR1 SGHTA, CDR2 FQGTGA. The CDR3 is made up of 15 amino acids. V lost 2 bases and J lost 7, with 14 bases in between. CDR3 residues: CASSLGFRGIGELFF. CDR3 coding DNA: TGTGCCAGCAGCTTAGGCTTTCGGGGGATCGGGGAGCTGTTTTTT.

This clone was counted once. The V gene is TRBV5-1, the J gene TRBJ2-5, with 7 bases aligning to TRBD1. CDR3 length equals 15 residues. V gave up 2 bases and J gave up 5 bases; unmatched junction bases: 9. Germline loops: CDR1 SGHRS, CDR2 YFSETQ. The CDR3 loop is CASSFSDRLSETQYF. The CDR3 nucleotides are TGCGCCAGCAGCTTTTCGGACAGGTTATCGGAGACCCAGTACTTC.

The chain combines TRBV3-1 (or the pseudogene TRBV3-2) with TRBJ1-5; no clear D gene. Germline-derived CDR1 and CDR2 are LGHDT and YNNKEL (reference sequence). The V end lost 1 base, the J end lost 6 bases, and 7 bases lay between the germline ends. The CDR3 consists of 13 residues. The DNA of the CDR3 is TGTGCCAGCAGCCAAGGGTTGGGTCAGCCCCAGCATTTT. It translates to CASSQGLGQPQHF.

The CDR3 DNA reads TGTGCCAGCGGCTACGGACTGTTGAACTCTGGAAACACCATATATTTT. Amino acids: CASGYGLLNSGNTIYF. The V and J genes are TRBV6-6 and TRBJ1-3; no clear D gene. Per germline, CDR1 MNHNY and CDR2 SVGAGI (reference sequence). V gave up 8 bases and J gave up 0 bases, with 17 bases separating them. CDR3 length: 16 residues.

The rearrangement joins TRBV7-3 to TRBJ1-6; TRBD1 is a possible D gene (6 bases). The CDR3 runs 17 residues. The germline V gene encodes CDR1 SGHTA and CDR2 FQGTGA. V was cut by 2 bases and J by 10 bases, with 21 bases left in between. CDR3 loop: CASSLGFMDSSGSPLHF. The CDR3 DNA sequence: TGTGCCAGCAGCTTAGGGTTTATGGACAGCTCTGGGTCACCCCTCCACTTT.

The chain links TRBV10-3 to TRBJ1-5; possible D gene TRBD1, 6 bases. V was pared by 4 bases and J by 7 bases, with 20 bases between. Germline V lookup: CDR1 ENHRY, CDR2 SYGVKD. The CDR3 runs 16 residues. The CDR3: CAISVGFGRGGQPQHF. For the CDR3, the DNA is TGTGCCATCAGTGTAGGTTTTGGCAGGGGCGGACAGCCCCAGCATTTT.

The chain joins TRBV24-1 to TRBJ2-7; D call uncertain. This CDR3 is 15 amino acids long. Germline-derived CDR1 and CDR2 are KGHDR and SFDVKD. Trimming left V 3 bases short and J 1 base short, with 12 bases between. CDR3 loop: CATSDIKSRSYEQYF. Written as DNA, the CDR3 is TGTGCCACCAGTGATATTAAATCCCGTTCCTACGAGCAGTACTTC.

This clone has just a few counts. The chain links TRBV19 to TRBJ2-3; D unresolved. This CDR3 is built from 14 residues. The V gene's germline CDR1 is LNHDA and CDR2 SQIVND (reference sequence). Between the trimmed V and J ends, which lost 1 base and 6 bases, there was a span of 11 bases. The CDR3 sequence is CASSIALFYDTQYF. Written as DNA, the CDR3 is TGTGCCAGTAGTATAGCCCTCTTTTATGATACGCAGTATTTT.

V gene TRBV7-2 combines with J gene TRBJ1-4; D gene unclear. The length of the CDR3 is 15 residues. V gave up 0 bases and J gave up 2 bases, with 7 bases separating them. Germline-derived CDR1 and CDR2 are SGHTA and FQGNSA. The chain's CDR3 is CASSLARGTNEKLFF. The DNA for the CDR3 is TGTGCCAGCAGCTTAGCCCGGGGTACTAATGAAAAACTGTTTTTT.

The rearrangement uses TRBV11-1 and TRBJ2-2; TRBD1 agrees at 8 bases. Trimming removed 5 bases from V and 5 bases from J; junction bases left unmatched: 7. CDR1 SGHAT and CDR2 FQDESV come from the germline V gene (reference sequence). This CDR3 spans 15 amino acids. The CDR3 DNA is TGTGCCAGCAGCGGACAGGGAATTATGACCGGGGAGCTGTTTTTT. The encoded protein is CASSGQGIMTGELFF.

The chain employs TRBV7-9 and TRBJ2-7; D may correspond to TRBD1 or TRBD2 (5 bases each). Deletions cut 3 bases from V and 2 bases from J, with 11 bases between. This CDR3 region has 14 residues. Per the germline V gene, CDR1 is SEHNR and CDR2 is FQNEAQ (reference sequence). The CDR3 DNA sequence: TGTGCCAGCAGCTTCCTCGGGACCACCTACGAGCAGTACTTC. Protein product: CASSFLGTTYEQYF.

In this sample, this clone turned up a few times. The chain links TRBV7-2 to TRBJ2-2; TRBD2 might be the D (7 bases). The ends were cut back, 3 bases at V and 6 bases at J, with 17 bases in the middle. CDR3 size: 16 residues. The germline CDR1 and CDR2 sequences are SGHTA and FQGNSA. The CDR3 reads CASSFEGGLPAGELFF. The CDR3 DNA reads TGTGCCAGCAGCTTCGAGGGGGGGCTTCCCGCCGGGGAGCTGTTTTTT.

The rearrangement links TRBV7-3 to TRBJ2-6; no reliable D call. CDR1 is SGHTA, CDR2 FQGTGA, per germline. Trimming cost V 1 base and J 2 bases, with 6 bases left between them. The CDR3 runs to 15 residues. The CDR3 coding sequence is TGTGCCAGCAGCTTAATGGCAGCTGGGGCCAACGTCCTGACTTTC. Translated, it gives CASSLMAAGANVLTF.